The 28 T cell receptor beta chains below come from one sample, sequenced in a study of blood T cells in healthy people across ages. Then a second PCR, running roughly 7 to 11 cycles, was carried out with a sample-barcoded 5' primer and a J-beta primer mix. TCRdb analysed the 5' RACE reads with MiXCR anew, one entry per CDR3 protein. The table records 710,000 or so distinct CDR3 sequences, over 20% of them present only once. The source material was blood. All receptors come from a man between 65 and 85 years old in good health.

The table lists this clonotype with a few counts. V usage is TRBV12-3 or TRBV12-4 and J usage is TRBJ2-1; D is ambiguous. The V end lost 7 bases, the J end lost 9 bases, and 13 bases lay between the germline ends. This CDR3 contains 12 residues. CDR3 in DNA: TGTGCCAGCACCACACGCATGCTTGAGCAGTTCTTC. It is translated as CASTTRMLEQFF.

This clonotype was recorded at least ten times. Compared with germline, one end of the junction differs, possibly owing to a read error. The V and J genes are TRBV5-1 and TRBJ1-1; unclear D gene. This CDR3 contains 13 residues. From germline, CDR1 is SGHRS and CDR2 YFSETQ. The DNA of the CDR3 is TGTGCCAGCAGCCTTACACTAAACACTGAAGCTTTCTTT. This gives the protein CASSLTLNTEAFF.

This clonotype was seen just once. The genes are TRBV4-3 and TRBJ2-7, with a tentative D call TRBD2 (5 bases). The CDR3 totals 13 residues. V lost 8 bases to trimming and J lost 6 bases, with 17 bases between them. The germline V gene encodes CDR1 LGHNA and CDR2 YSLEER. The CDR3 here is CASSPHGEGEQYF. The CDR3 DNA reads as TGCGCCAGCTCCCCCCACGGGGAAGGCGAGCAGTACTTC.

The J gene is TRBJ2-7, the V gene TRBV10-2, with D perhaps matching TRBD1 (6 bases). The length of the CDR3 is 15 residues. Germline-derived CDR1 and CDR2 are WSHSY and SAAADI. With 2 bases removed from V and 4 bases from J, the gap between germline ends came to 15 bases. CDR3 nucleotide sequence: TGCGCCAGCAGTGAGGTCAGGGGTCACGTTTACGAGCAGTACTTC. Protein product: CASSEVRGHVYEQYF.

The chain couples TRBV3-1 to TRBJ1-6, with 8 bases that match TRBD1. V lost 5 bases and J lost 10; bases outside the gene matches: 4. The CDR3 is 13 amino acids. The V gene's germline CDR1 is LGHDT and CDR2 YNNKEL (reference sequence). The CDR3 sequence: CASSSRQGSPLHF. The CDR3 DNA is TGTGCCAGCAGCTCCCGACAGGGGTCACCCCTCCACTTT.

The DNA of the CDR3 is TGTGCCAGCAGTAGCGCCAGGGACTCCTACAATGAGCAGTTCTTC. It is translated as CASSSARDSYNEQFF. The rearrangement uses TRBV27 and TRBJ2-1, with D possibly TRBD1 on 5 matching bases. The V gene's germline CDR1 is MNHEY and CDR2 SMNVEV (reference sequence). V shed 5 bases and J shed 0 bases, with 11 bases lying between them. There are 15 residues in the CDR3.

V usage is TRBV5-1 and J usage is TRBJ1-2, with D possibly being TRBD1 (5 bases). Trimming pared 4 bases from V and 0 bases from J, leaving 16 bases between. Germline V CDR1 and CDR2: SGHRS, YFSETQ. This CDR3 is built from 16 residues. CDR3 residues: CASSPQTATANYGYTF. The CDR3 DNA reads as TGCGCCAGCAGCCCTCAGACAGCAACAGCTAACTATGGCTACACCTTC.

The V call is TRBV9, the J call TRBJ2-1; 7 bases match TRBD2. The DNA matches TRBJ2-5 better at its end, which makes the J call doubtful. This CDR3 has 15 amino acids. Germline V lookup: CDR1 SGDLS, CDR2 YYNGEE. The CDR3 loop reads CASSVDVGLDRSQYF. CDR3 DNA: TGTGCCAGCAGCGTAGACGTCGGACTAGATCGGTCCCAGTACTTC.

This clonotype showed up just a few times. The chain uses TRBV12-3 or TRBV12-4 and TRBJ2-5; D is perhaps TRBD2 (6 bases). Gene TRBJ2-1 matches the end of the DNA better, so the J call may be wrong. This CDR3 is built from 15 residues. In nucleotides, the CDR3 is TGTGCCAGCAGTTTAGGGGGGGTGGCCCACAATGAGCAGTTCTTC. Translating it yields CASSLGGVAHNEQFF.

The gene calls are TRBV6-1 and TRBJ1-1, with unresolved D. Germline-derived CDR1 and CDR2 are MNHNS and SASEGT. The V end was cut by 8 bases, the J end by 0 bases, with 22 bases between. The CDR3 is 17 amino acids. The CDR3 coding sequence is TGTGCCAGCCGATGGTTAGTAAGGGTTGGGATGAACACTGAAGCTTTCTTT. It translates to CASRWLVRVGMNTEAFF.

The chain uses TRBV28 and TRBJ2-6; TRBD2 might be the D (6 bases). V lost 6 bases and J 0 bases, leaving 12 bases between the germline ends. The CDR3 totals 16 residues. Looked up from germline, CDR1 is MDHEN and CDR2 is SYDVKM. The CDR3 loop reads CASRVGGVSGANVLTF. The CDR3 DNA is TGTGCCAGCAGGGTGGGAGGAGTCTCTGGGGCCAACGTCCTGACTTTC.

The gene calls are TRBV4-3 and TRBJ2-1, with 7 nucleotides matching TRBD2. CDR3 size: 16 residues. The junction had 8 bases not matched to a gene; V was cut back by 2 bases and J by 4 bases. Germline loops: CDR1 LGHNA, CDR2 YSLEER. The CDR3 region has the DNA TGCGCCAGCAGCCAATCAACTAGCGTGGAATACAATGAGCAGTTCTTC. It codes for CASSQSTSVEYNEQFF.

CDR3 residues: CSARAESYGYTF. For the CDR3, the DNA is TGCAGTGCTAGAGCGGAGTCCTATGGCTACACCTTC. J is TRBJ1-2 and V is TRBV20-1, with D hard to call. The CDR3 covers 12 residues. The ends were cut back, 1 base at V and 4 bases at J, with 7 bases in the middle. In germline, CDR1 is DFQATT, CDR2 SNEGSKA (reference sequence).

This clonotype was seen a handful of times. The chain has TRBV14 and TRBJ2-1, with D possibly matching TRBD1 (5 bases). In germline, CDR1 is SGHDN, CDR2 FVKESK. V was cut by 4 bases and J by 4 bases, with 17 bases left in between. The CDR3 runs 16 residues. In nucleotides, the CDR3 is TGTGCCAGCAGCCTTCCTGGGGCAGCCTCTTACAATGAGCAGTTCTTC. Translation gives CASSLPGAASYNEQFF.

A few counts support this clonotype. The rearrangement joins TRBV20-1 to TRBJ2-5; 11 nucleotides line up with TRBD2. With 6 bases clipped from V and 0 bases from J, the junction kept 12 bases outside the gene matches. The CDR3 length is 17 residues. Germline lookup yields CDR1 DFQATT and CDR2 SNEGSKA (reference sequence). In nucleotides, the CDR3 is TGCAGTGCCCTCCCGCTACTAGCGGGGGTATACCAAGAGACCCAGTACTTC. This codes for CSALPLLAGVYQETQYF.

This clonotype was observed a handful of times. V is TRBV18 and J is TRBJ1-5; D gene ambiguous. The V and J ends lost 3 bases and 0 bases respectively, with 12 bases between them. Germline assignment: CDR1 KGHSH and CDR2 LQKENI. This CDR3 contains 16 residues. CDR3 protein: CASSPSGNPSNQPQHF. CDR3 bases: TGTGCCAGCTCACCTTCAGGTAACCCTAGCAATCAGCCCCAGCATTTT.

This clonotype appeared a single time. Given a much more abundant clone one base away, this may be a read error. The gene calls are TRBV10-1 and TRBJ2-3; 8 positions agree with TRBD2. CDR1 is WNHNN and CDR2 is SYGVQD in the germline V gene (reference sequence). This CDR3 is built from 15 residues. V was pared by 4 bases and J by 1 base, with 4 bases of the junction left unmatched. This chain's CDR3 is CASSGGTRGTDTQYF. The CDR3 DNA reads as TGCGCCAGCAGTGGAGGGACTAGAGGCACAGATACGCAGTATTTT.

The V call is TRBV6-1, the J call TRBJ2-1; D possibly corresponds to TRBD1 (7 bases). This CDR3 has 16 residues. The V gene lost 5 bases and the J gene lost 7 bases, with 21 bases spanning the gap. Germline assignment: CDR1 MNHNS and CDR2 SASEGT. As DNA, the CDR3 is TGTGCCAGCAGTCCGGACAGGCGACTAGGGGGGAATGAGCAGTTCTTC. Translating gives CASSPDRRLGGNEQFF.

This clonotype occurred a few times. Here the CDR3 reads CASSEGGSEQFF. CDR3 nucleotide sequence: TGCGCCAGCAGCGAGGGAGGGTCTGAGCAGTTCTTC. The chain joins TRBV5-1 to TRBJ2-1, with TRBD2 identical over 7 bases. Per germline, CDR1 SGHRS and CDR2 YFSETQ. The CDR3 spans 12 residues. Trimming at V came to 4 bases and at J to 9 bases, leaving 4 bases not matched to a gene.

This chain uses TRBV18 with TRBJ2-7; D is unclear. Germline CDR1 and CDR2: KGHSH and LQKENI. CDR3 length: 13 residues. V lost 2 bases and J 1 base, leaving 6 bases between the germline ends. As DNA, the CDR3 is TGTGCCAGCTCACCAAACTTTTCCTACGAGCAGTACTTC. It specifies CASSPNFSYEQYF.

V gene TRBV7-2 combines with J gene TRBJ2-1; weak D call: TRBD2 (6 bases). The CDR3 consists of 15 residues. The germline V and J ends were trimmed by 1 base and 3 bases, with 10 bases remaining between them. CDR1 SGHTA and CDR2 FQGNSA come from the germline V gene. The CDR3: CASSLVAALYNEQFF. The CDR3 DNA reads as TGTGCCAGCAGCTTAGTAGCGGCACTCTACAATGAGCAGTTCTTC.

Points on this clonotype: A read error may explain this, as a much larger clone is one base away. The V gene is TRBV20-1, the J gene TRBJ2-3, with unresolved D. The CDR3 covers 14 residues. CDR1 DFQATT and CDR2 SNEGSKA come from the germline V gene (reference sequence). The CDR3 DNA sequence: TGCAGTGCTAGGGGTAGCCAGAGCACAGATACGCGGTATTTT. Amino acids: CSARGSQSTDTRYF.

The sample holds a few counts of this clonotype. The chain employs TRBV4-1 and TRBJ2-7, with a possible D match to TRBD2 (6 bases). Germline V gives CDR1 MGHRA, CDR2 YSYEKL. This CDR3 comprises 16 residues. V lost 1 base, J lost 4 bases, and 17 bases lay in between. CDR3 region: CASSQGLDRHLYEQYV. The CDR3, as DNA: TGCGCCAGCAGCCAAGGACTAGATCGTCACCTATACGAGCAGTACGTC.

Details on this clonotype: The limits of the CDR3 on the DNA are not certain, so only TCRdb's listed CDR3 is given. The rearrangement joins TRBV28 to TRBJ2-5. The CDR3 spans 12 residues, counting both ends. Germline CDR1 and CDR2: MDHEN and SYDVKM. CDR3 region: CAGSSSVHEQFF.

For the CDR3, the DNA is TGTGCCTGTTACCGGGAGGCTGGCTACACCTTC. It specifies CACYREAGYTF. The chain combines TRBV30 with TRBJ1-2; D is unresolved. Germline-derived CDR1 and CDR2 are GTSNPN and SVGIG (reference sequence). The ends were cut back, 6 bases at V and 7 bases at J, with 12 bases in the middle. The CDR3 totals 11 residues.

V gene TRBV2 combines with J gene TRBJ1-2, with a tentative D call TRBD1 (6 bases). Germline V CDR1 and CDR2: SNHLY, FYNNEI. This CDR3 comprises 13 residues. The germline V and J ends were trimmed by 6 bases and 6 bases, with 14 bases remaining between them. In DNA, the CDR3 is TGTGCCAGCAGCGTAACAGGGCTCGATGGCTACACCTTC. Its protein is CASSVTGLDGYTF.

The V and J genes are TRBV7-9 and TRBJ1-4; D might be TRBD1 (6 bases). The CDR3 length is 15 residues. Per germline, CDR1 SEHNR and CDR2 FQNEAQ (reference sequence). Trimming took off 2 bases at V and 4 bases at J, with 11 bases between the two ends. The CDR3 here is CASSLNRALNEKLFF. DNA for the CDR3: TGTGCCAGCAGCTTAAACAGGGCTCTTAATGAAAAACTGTTTTTT.

CDR3 nucleotides: TGCAGTGCTAGTGCCCATAGGGTTGCTGGAAACACCATATATTTT. It encodes CSASAHRVAGNTIYF. The chain couples TRBV20-1 to TRBJ1-3, with D unclear. Looked up from germline, CDR1 is DFQATT and CDR2 is SNEGSKA (reference sequence). The V gene lost 3 bases and the J gene lost 2 bases, with 14 bases spanning the gap. The CDR3 is 15 residues long.